The 27 T cell receptor beta chains below all came from one sample that was sequenced in a study of TIL therapy for anti-PD-1-resistant metastatic lung cancer. The time point denotes: pre-treatment sample, taken before nivolumab and TIL therapy. The libraries were made with immunoSEQ v3. Some clones are missing from TCRdb's copy, which holds only in-frame ones; the method was immunoSEQ multiplex PCR. Of 52,000 or so clones listed, about 81% are singletons. The sequences come from blood, collected at baseline. The receptor set was obtained from a person between 25 and 80 years old with non-small cell lung cancer.

This clone appeared once. V is TRBV30 and J is TRBJ1-2, with 10 bases that match TRBD1. This CDR3 has 13 residues. CDR1 and CDR2 from the germline V gene are GTSNPN and SVGIG (reference sequence). V shed 0 bases and J 12 bases; nucleotides not matched to a gene: 7. Written as DNA, the CDR3 is TGTGCCTGGAGTGTACGACAGGGGGCAAGAGACACCTTC. This codes for CAWSVRQGARDTF.

This rearrangement joins TRBV15 to TRBJ1-5, with D perhaps matching TRBD1 (5 bases). Trimming pared 0 bases from V and 3 bases from J, leaving 9 bases between. CDR1 and CDR2 from the germline V gene are LNHNV and YYDKDF (reference sequence). The CDR3 sequence is 15 residues long. CDR3 loop: CATSRDAGINQPQHF. The CDR3, as DNA: TGTGCCACCAGCAGAGATGCAGGGATCAATCAGCCCCAGCATTTT. Full variable domain (missing parts from reference TRBV15 and TRBJ1-5): DAMVIQNPRYQVTQFGKPVTLSCSQTLNHNVMYWYQQKSSQAPKLLFHYYDKDFNNEADTPDNFQSRRPNTSFCFLDIRSPGLGDTAMYLCATSRDAGINQPQHFGDGTRLSIL.

Turning to this clone: The junction departs from the called germline gene at one end, perhaps through a read error. The rearrangement links TRBV28 to TRBJ1-2, with 9 nucleotides matching TRBD1. Germline lookup yields CDR1 MDHEN and CDR2 SYDVKM. The CDR3 length is 13 residues. The CDR3 protein is CASILQGAPGYTF. The CDR3 DNA reads as TGTGCCAGCATTTTACAGGGGGCGCCTGGCTACACCTTC.

This chain joins TRBV9 and TRBJ2-1; D not certain. Germline CDR1 reads SGDLS; CDR2 reads YYNGEE. The V and J ends lost 5 bases and 7 bases respectively, with 7 bases between them. CDR3 length: 11 residues. In DNA, the CDR3 is TGTGCCAGCAGTCCGGGTAATGAGCAGTTCTTC. Protein sequence: CASSPGNEQFF.

V gene TRBV9 combines with J gene TRBJ2-3; D is undetermined. CDR3 length: 15 amino acids. Trimming took 0 bases from V and 2 from J, leaving 10 bases between them. Germline values: CDR1 SGDLS, CDR2 YYNGEE. Written as DNA, the CDR3 is TGTGCCAGCAGCGTAGGTGGCTCCTTCACAGATACGCAGTATTTT. Translated, it gives CASSVGGSFTDTQYF.

The J gene is TRBJ1-4, the V gene TRBV18; TRBD1 matches 7 bases. The germline gives CDR1 KGHSH, CDR2 LQKENI. After removal of 3 bases from V and 0 bases from J, the junction contained 7 bases not matched to a gene. The CDR3 loop spans 17 amino acids. The CDR3 spells CASSPPDRAATNEKLFF. Written as DNA, the CDR3 is TGTGCCAGCTCACCTCCCGACAGGGCGGCAACTAATGAAAAACTGTTTTTT.

The table lists this clone with a few counts. The rearrangement uses TRBV10-3 and TRBJ1-2; D is unresolved. This CDR3 is 15 amino acids long. V lost 4 bases and J 0 bases, leaving 12 bases between the germline ends. Germline-derived CDR1 and CDR2 are ENHRY and SYGVKD. The chain's CDR3 is CAISVGQSPNYGYTF. For the CDR3, the DNA is TGTGCCATCAGTGTTGGGCAGAGCCCTAACTATGGCTACACCTTC.

The chain carries TRBV7-8 and TRBJ2-1; 7 bases are shared with TRBD1. With 6 bases clipped from V and 8 bases from J, the junction kept 13 bases outside the gene matches. This CDR3 comprises 15 residues. The germline V gene encodes CDR1 SGHVS and CDR2 FQNEAQ. DNA of the CDR3: TGTGCCAGCAGTCCAACCAGACAGGGATTCGATGAGCAGTTCTTC. Its translation: CASSPTRQGFDEQFF.

The genes are TRBV18 and TRBJ1-2; D is unclear. The CDR3 has 15 amino acids. Trimming removed 0 bases at V and 2 bases at J, with 10 bases between. CDR1 KGHSH and CDR2 LQKENI come from the germline V gene. CDR3 DNA: TGTGCCAGCTCACCACCTGAGGCAGGAAACTATGGCTACACCTTC. This gives the protein CASSPPEAGNYGYTF.

This clone has more than one count but fewer than ten. This chain connects TRBV7-2 to TRBJ2-2; possibly TRBD1 for D (5 bases). Trimming stripped 10 bases from V and 4 bases from J, with 22 bases between. This CDR3 is built from 16 residues. CDR1 and CDR2 from the germline V gene are SGHTA and FQGNSA. The CDR3 here is CANPPQGKVGTGELFF. The CDR3 DNA follows: TGTGCCAACCCGCCCCAGGGTAAGGTTGGCACCGGGGAGCTGTTTTTT.

V usage is TRBV19 and J usage is TRBJ1-4, with TRBD1 as a possible D gene (5 bases). The V end was cut by 4 bases, the J end by 0 bases, with 9 bases between. The length of the CDR3 is 15 residues. The germline V gene encodes CDR1 LNHDA and CDR2 SQIVND (reference sequence). CDR3 region: CASSRGFATNEKLFF. Here the CDR3 DNA reads TGTGCCAGTAGTAGGGGGTTTGCAACTAATGAAAAACTGTTTTTT.

The chain is built from TRBV18 and TRBJ2-2, with D possibly called TRBD1 or TRBD2 (5 bases each). V was shortened by 4 bases and J by 5 bases, with 14 bases between the two germline ends. CDR1 is KGHSH, CDR2 LQKENI, per germline. The CDR3 runs 15 residues. The CDR3 here is CASSLPGTTTGELFF. The DNA for the CDR3 is TGTGCCAGCTCACTTCCCGGGACCACAACCGGGGAGCTGTTTTTT.

V and J are TRBV19 and TRBJ2-4; D may be TRBD1 (6 bases). The V end was cut by 3 bases, the J end by 3 bases, with 21 bases between. Germline V gene data show CDR1 as LNHDA and CDR2 as SQIVND (reference sequence). The CDR3 is 18 residues long. The CDR3 protein is CASSIRPTGSPYKNIQYF. CDR3 DNA: TGTGCCAGTAGTATCCGACCTACAGGGTCCCCTTACAAAAACATTCAGTACTTC.

V is TRBV10-3 and J is TRBJ1-5; 8 nucleotides agree with TRBD1. Germline V gene data show CDR1 as ENHRY and CDR2 as SYGVKD. J was trimmed by 6 bases and V by 6 bases; bases with no gene match: 4. This CDR3 comprises 13 residues. The CDR3 DNA follows: TGTGCCATCAGGGGACAGGTAGGTCAGCCCCAGCATTTT. Its protein is CAIRGQVGQPQHF.

This chain uses TRBV29-1 with TRBJ2-7, with TRBD2 identical over 8 bases. Looked up from germline, CDR1 is SQVTM and CDR2 is ANQGSEA. The CDR3 sequence is 13 residues long. Trimming took 7 bases from V and 4 from J; bases not matched to a gene: 9. DNA for the CDR3: TGCAGCGCCCGGACTCCGGGAGGGTACGAGCAGTACTTC. Translated: CSARTPGGYEQYF.

CDR3 region: CASSAGPRGANEQFF. The CDR3 nucleotides are TGTGCCAGCAGCGCGGGCCCCAGAGGGGCCAATGAGCAGTTCTTC. The chain links TRBV9 to TRBJ2-1; possibly TRBD1 or TRBD2 for D (5 bases each). Germline V lookup: CDR1 SGDLS, CDR2 YYNGEE. V dropped 3 bases and J dropped 6 bases, with 16 bases sitting between them. CDR3 length equals 15 residues.

This clone was seen a few times. CDR3 DNA sequence: TGTGCCAGCAGCCAAGATCATCGGAACACTGAAGCTTTCTTT. This encodes CASSQDHRNTEAFF. The V call is TRBV3-1 (or the pseudogene TRBV3-2), the J call TRBJ1-1; D not resolved. Germline V gene sequence: CDR1 LGHDT, CDR2 YNNKEL (reference sequence). The CDR3 is 14 residues long. Trimming took off 0 bases at V and 1 base at J, with 6 bases between the two ends.

The chain links TRBV4-2 to TRBJ1-4, with D possibly being TRBD1 (5 bases). Germline CDR1 and CDR2: LGHNA and YNFKEQ. The CDR3 totals 14 residues. V was trimmed by 1 base and J by 6 bases, leaving 9 bases between them. The CDR3 coding sequence is TGTGCCAGCAGCCAAGGTCAGGGAGATGAAAAACTGTTTTTT. Translated, it gives CASSQGQGDEKLFF.

The rearrangement links TRBV7-2 to TRBJ2-2, with TRBD2 identical over 10 bases. The CDR3 runs to 16 residues. Germline V gene sequence: CDR1 SGHTA, CDR2 FQGNSA. V shed 7 bases and J 2 bases; nucleotides not matched to a gene: 7. For the CDR3, the DNA is TGTGCCAGCAACGCAATAGCGGGGGGAAACACCGGGGAGCTGTTTTTT. Translated, it gives CASNAIAGGNTGELFF.

The V and J genes are TRBV10-2 and TRBJ2-1; 8 bases map to TRBD2. The CDR3 extends over 15 amino acids. Germline V lookup: CDR1 WSHSY, CDR2 SAAADI. The V gene end was trimmed by 5 bases and the J gene end by 0 bases; junction bases not matched to a gene: 3. Here the CDR3 reads CASSSSGSSYNEQFF. For the CDR3, the DNA is TGCGCCAGCAGTAGCAGCGGGAGCTCCTACAATGAGCAGTTCTTC.

This rearrangement joins TRBV6-5 to TRBJ1-1; D is ambiguous. CDR1 and CDR2 (germline): MNHEY, SVGAGI. The CDR3 runs to 13 residues. V shed 6 bases and J shed 4 bases, with 12 bases lying between them. CDR3 coding DNA: TGTGCCAGCAGACTGGCCAGGTCCACTGAAGCTTTCTTT. Protein product: CASRLARSTEAFF.

V is TRBV7-2 and J is TRBJ2-7; 11 bases fit TRBD2. CDR1 is SGHTA and CDR2 is FQGNSA in the germline V gene. The junction had 8 bases not matched to a gene; V was cut back by 6 bases and J by 4 bases. The CDR3 covers 15 residues. The CDR3 bases are TGTGCCAGCAGAAAAACTAGCGGGGGCTGGTACGAGCAGTACTTC. It codes for CASRKTSGGWYEQYF.

The genes are TRBV12-3 or TRBV12-4 and TRBJ1-6; no definite D call. This CDR3 spans 13 amino acids. V was cut by 6 bases and J by 7 bases, with 10 bases left in between. The CDR3 reads CASSPSPNSPLHF. CDR3 bases: TGTGCCAGCAGCCCTAGCCCGAATTCACCCCTCCACTTT.

The chain uses TRBV28 and TRBJ2-7, with 8 bases lining up with TRBD2. The V and J ends lost 5 bases and 2 bases, in that order; junction bases with no gene match: 14. The CDR3 sequence is 17 residues long. In germline, CDR1 is MDHEN, CDR2 SYDVKM. CDR3 coding DNA: TGTGCCAGCAGTCCACCCTTAGGGGCGGGAGGAACCTACGAGCAGTACTTC. Amino acids: CASSPPLGAGGTYEQYF.

The genes are TRBV6-2 or TRBV6-3 and TRBJ2-1; weak D call: TRBD1 (6 bases). V lost 5 bases to trimming and J lost 5 bases, with 13 bases between them. From germline, CDR1 is MNHEY and CDR2 SVGEGT. This CDR3 contains 14 residues. CDR3 loop: CASSLPTGDNEQFF. In DNA form, the CDR3 reads TGTGCCAGCAGTCTCCCGACAGGCGACAATGAGCAGTTCTTC.

The chain couples TRBV7-3 to TRBJ2-1; D tentatively fits TRBD1 or TRBD2 (6 bases each). Trimming pared 0 bases from V and 7 bases from J, leaving 13 bases between. This CDR3 spans 15 amino acids. Germline V CDR1 and CDR2: SGHTA, FQGTGA. CDR3 in DNA: TGTGCCAGCAGCTTAACGGGTGGAGGGGGAAATGAGCAGTTCTTC. Its protein is CASSLTGGGGNEQFF.

This chain joins TRBV5-6 and TRBJ1-6, with a possible D match to TRBD1 (6 bases). CDR3 size: 14 residues. Germline CDR1 and CDR2: SGHDT and YYEEEE. With 3 bases removed from V and 3 bases from J, the gap between germline ends came to 7 bases. The CDR3 coding sequence is TGTGCCAGCAGCTCGGGACACTATAATTCACCCCTCCACTTT. Protein: CASSSGHYNSPLHF.